This T cell receptor (beta chain) was sequenced for a study of beta chain features in type 1 diabetes. Germline lookup yields CDR1 SGHRS and CDR2 YFSETQ. This CDR3 spans 14 amino acids. V lost 7 bases to trimming and J lost 0 bases; unmatched junction nucleotides: 6. Expressed TCRB transcripts were sequenced after all isolated RNA was converted to cDNA. TCRdb's table, derived via immunoSEQ multiplex PCR, lists solely in-frame clones and lacks some. Altogether about 900,000 clones are present, roughly 15% being singletons, with the ten largest covering around 0.02%. This clone was detected only a few times.

The source is a woman aged 18-29 years in good health. The chain carries TRBV5-1 and TRBJ2-7; 8 bases are shared with TRBD2. Sequenced input: naive CD4+ T cells from blood. CDR3 protein: CASSSGPSSYEQYF. CDR3 DNA: TGCGCCAGCTCTAGCGGGCCAAGCTCCTACGAGCAGTACTTC.